Listed here are 23 T cell receptor beta chains from one sample, sequenced in a study of naive and memory T cell subsets (dated by TCRdb to about 2017). The library was generated by UMI-ligation and nested PCR. Sequenced on an Illumina MiSeq. An equimolar mix of two oligonucleotides covering both TRBC1 and TRBC2 was used as the beta constant-region primer. TCRdb trimmed public reads at Q25 via fastp, called clones via MiXCR and kept in-frame beta chains. Entries are consolidated by CDR3 protein sequence, retaining the most common genes and DNA. For this sample the table gives about 90,000 distinct CDR3 sequences, of which 6% to 7.5% were detected only once. Of the sample, around 1.6% is held by the ten largest clones. Specimen: central memory CD4+ T cells from blood. The cell subset or site label here, explained by the study, means: central memory, CD45RA- CD27+. The receptors shown here come from a human donor in good health.

This clonotype showed up just a few times. The rearrangement links TRBV5-4 to TRBJ2-5; D is unresolved. This CDR3 contains 14 residues. The ends were cut back, 7 bases at V and 2 bases at J, with 15 bases in the middle. The V gene's germline CDR1 is SGHNT and CDR2 YYREEE (reference sequence). CDR3 loop: CASHLRGRQETQYF. The CDR3 DNA is TGTGCCAGCCACTTGAGAGGCAGGCAAGAGACCCAGTACTTC.

CDR3 region: CASSLRQMSTQETQYF. The CDR3 DNA reads as TGTGCCAGCAGCTTACGACAGATGAGTACACAAGAGACCCAGTACTTC. The J gene is TRBJ2-5, the V gene TRBV7-2, with D maybe TRBD1 (5 bases). Germline CDR1 SGHTA, CDR2 FQGNSA. This CDR3 is built from 16 residues. The ends were cut back, 2 bases at V and 2 bases at J, with 15 bases in the middle.

At least ten counts were recorded for this clonotype. The V and J genes are TRBV18 and TRBJ1-6; tentatively, D is TRBD1 (5 bases). Germline lookup yields CDR1 KGHSH and CDR2 LQKENI. V shed 3 bases and J shed 6 bases, with 12 bases lying between them. The CDR3 is made up of 15 amino acids. CDR3 sequence reads: CASSPSYRGNSPLHF. The CDR3 DNA follows: TGTGCCAGCTCACCCAGCTATAGGGGTAATTCACCCCTCCACTTT.

The chain uses TRBV12-3 or TRBV12-4 and TRBJ1-3; D not resolved. The CDR3 is made up of 11 amino acids. Between the trimmed V and J ends, which lost 6 bases and 7 bases, there was a span of 7 bases. The CDR3 DNA sequence: TGTGCCAGCAGCCCTCACAACACCATATATTTT. Encoded protein: CASSPHNTIYF.

About this clonotype itself: A much larger clone differs by one base, so this may be a read error. J is TRBJ1-1 and V is TRBV7-9; weak D call: TRBD1 (5 bases). This CDR3 is built from 14 residues. Germline V CDR1 and CDR2: SEHNR, FQNEAQ (reference sequence). Written as DNA, the CDR3 is TGTGCCTCTAGCGGGAGGGGATTGAACACTAAAGCTTTCTTT. It is translated as CASSGRGLNTKAFF.

In this sample, this clonotype turned up many times. The chain has TRBV4-2 and TRBJ1-4, with D possibly TRBD1 on 6 matching bases. CDR1 and CDR2 from the germline V gene are LGHNA and YNFKEQ. There are 15 residues in the CDR3. V gave up 0 bases and J gave up 5 bases, with 10 bases separating them. The DNA of the CDR3 is TGTGCCAGCAGCCAAGAGCGGGGGCGGAATGAAAAACTGTTTTTT. Amino acids: CASSQERGRNEKLFF.

This clonotype occurred a few times. V and J are TRBV3-1 and TRBJ2-2, with 8 bases identical to TRBD1. From germline, CDR1 is LGHDT and CDR2 YNNKEL (reference sequence). J gave up 6 bases and V 3 bases, and 9 bases lay outside the gene matches. This CDR3 has 16 amino acids. CDR3 protein: CASSQSKKDRAGELFF. CDR3 nucleotides: TGTGCCAGCAGCCAGAGCAAAAAGGACAGGGCCGGGGAGCTGTTTTTT.

CDR3 amino acids: CASSLKLAGGRGTQYF. As DNA, the CDR3 is TGTGCCAGCAGCTTAAAGTTAGCGGGAGGTCGAGGTACGCAGTATTTT. The chain uses TRBV7-2 and TRBJ2-3, with TRBD2 matching over 10 bases. V shed 2 bases, J shed 8 bases, and the junction held 10 bases outside the gene matches. The length of the CDR3 is 16 residues. Germline V gene sequence: CDR1 SGHTA, CDR2 FQGNSA.

J is TRBJ1-1 and V is TRBV5-4, with a possible D match to TRBD1 (6 bases). The V and J ends lost 4 bases and 5 bases respectively, with 15 bases between them. Germline V gives CDR1 SGHNT, CDR2 YYREEE (reference sequence). CDR3 length: 14 amino acids. The CDR3 here is CASSVYREGTEAFF. The CDR3 DNA reads TGTGCCAGCAGCGTGTACAGGGAGGGGACTGAAGCTTTCTTT.

In this sample, this clonotype turned up many times. The chain carries TRBV6-2 or TRBV6-3 and TRBJ2-1; no clear D. The CDR3 has 12 amino acids. V was clipped by 4 bases and J by 9 bases, with 10 bases between them. Germline assignment: CDR1 MNHEY and CDR2 SVGEGT. CDR3 in DNA: TGTGCCAGCAGTTCCAGGCGCGCTGAGCAGTTCTTC. This translates into CASSSRRAEQFF.

This clonotype appeared many times. The gene calls are TRBV6-5 and TRBJ2-6, with a possible D match to TRBD1 (6 bases). Germline lookup yields CDR1 MNHEY and CDR2 SVGAGI. The CDR3 runs 16 residues. The V end was cut by 6 bases, the J end by 0 bases, with 12 bases between. The CDR3 DNA reads as TGTGCCAGCAGCGCGACAGGCCACTCTGGGGCCAACGTCCTGACTTTC. It translates to CASSATGHSGANVLTF.

This chain uses TRBV28 with TRBJ2-7, with 9 bases that match TRBD2. The CDR3 extends over 15 amino acids. V lost 6 bases to trimming and J lost 2 bases; unmatched junction nucleotides: 8. Looked up from germline, CDR1 is MDHEN and CDR2 is SYDVKM. CDR3 nucleotides: TGTGCCAGCAGCGACTCCGCTAGCGGGGCCTACGAGCAGTACTTC. Protein product: CASSDSASGAYEQYF.

This chain connects TRBV18 to TRBJ2-1, with a possible D match to TRBD1 (7 bases). The germline CDR1 and CDR2 sequences are KGHSH and LQKENI. The CDR3 sequence is 16 residues long. V was trimmed by 3 bases and J by 4 bases, leaving 16 bases between them. Here the CDR3 DNA reads TGTGCCAGCTCACCTATGGTTGCGGGACAGTACAATGAGCAGTTCTTC. The encoded protein is CASSPMVAGQYNEQFF. The complete variable domain, with remaining parts taken from reference TRBV18 and TRBJ2-1, reads NAGVMQNPRHLVRRRGQEARLRCSPMKGHSHVYWYRQLPEEGLKFMVYLQKENIIDESGMPKERFSAEFPKEGPSILRIQQVVRGDSAAYFCASSPMVAGQYNEQFFGPGTRLTVL.

In the case of this clonotype: A single base separates this from a much larger clone, so it may be a read error. V usage is TRBV7-8 and J usage is TRBJ2-3; 9 bases map to TRBD2. The CDR3 sequence is 16 residues long. The V segment lost 5 bases and the J segment 3 bases; nucleotides outside the gene matches: 9. The V gene's germline CDR1 is SGHVS and CDR2 FQNEAQ. As DNA, the CDR3 is TGTGCCAGCAGCCAGGTAGGCGCGGGAGGGACAGATACGCAGTATTTT. It translates to CASSQVGAGGTDTQYF. The full variable domain, its missing parts supplied by reference TRBV7-8 and TRBJ2-3, is GAGVSQSPRYKVAKRGQDVALRCDPISGHVSLFWYQQALGQGPEFLTYFQNEAQLDKSGLPSDRFFAERPEGSVSTLKIQRTQQEDSAVYLCASSQVGAGGTDTQYFGPGTRLTVL.

The chain joins TRBV29-1 to TRBJ2-4; TRBD2 matches at 8 bases. Germline CDR1 and CDR2: SQVTM and ANQGSEA. V lost 6 bases to trimming and J lost 3 bases; unmatched junction nucleotides: 10. The CDR3 length is 15 residues. CDR3 bases: TGCAGCGTGCTTCCGGGGGGGGCGGGCAAAAACATTCAGTACTTC. Translation gives CSVLPGGAGKNIQYF.

CDR3 protein: CSATRQGRLTEAFF. The DNA of the CDR3 is TGCAGTGCTACCCGACAGGGAAGGCTTACTGAAGCTTTCTTT. This sequence joins TRBV20-1 and TRBJ1-1; 7 bases line up with TRBD1. V lost 4 bases and J lost 5; bases outside the gene matches: 10. This CDR3 comprises 14 residues. The germline gives CDR1 DFQATT, CDR2 SNEGSKA (reference sequence).

This clonotype has only a few counts. The genes are TRBV15 and TRBJ2-2; TRBD1 matches at 9 bases. The trim removed 0 bases at V and 6 bases at J, leaving 8 bases unmatched. Looked up from germline, CDR1 is LNHNV and CDR2 is YYDKDF (reference sequence). This CDR3 contains 17 residues. CDR3 in DNA: TGTGCCACCAGCAGAGATCGGAGGACAGGGGATGCCGGGGAGCTGTTTTTT. Its protein is CATSRDRRTGDAGELFF. The full variable domain, completed using reference TRBV15 and TRBJ2-2, is DAMVIQNPRYQVTQFGKPVTLSCSQTLNHNVMYWYQQKSSQAPKLLFHYYDKDFNNEADTPDNFQSRRPNTSFCFLDIRSPGLGDTAMYLCATSRDRRTGDAGELFFGEGSRLTVL.

At least ten counts were recorded for this clonotype. The chain carries TRBV7-2 and TRBJ1-6, with 7 positions matching TRBD1. This CDR3 contains 16 residues. CDR1 is SGHTA and CDR2 is FQGNSA in the germline V gene. The trim removed 6 bases at V and 7 bases at J, leaving 12 bases unmatched. The chain's CDR3 is CASRPQPGQRNSPLHF. CDR3 coding DNA: TGTGCCAGCAGGCCTCAACCGGGACAGCGGAATTCACCCCTCCACTTT.

At least ten counts were recorded for this clonotype. V usage is TRBV28 and J usage is TRBJ1-2, with D hard to call. V was cut by 8 bases and J by 5 bases, with 12 bases left in between. From germline, CDR1 is MDHEN and CDR2 SYDVKM. The CDR3 runs to 12 residues. CDR3 bases: TGTGCCAGCCTGCTCGGGGTTTATGGCTACACCTTC. The encoded protein is CASLLGVYGYTF.

This clonotype showed up many times. The chain is built from TRBV6-2 or TRBV6-3 and TRBJ1-5, with D possibly matching TRBD1 (6 bases). Germline CDR1 is MNHEY and CDR2 is SVGEGT. V was trimmed by 4 bases and J by 7 bases, leaving 17 bases between them. The CDR3 sequence is 15 residues long. The DNA of the CDR3 is TGTGCCAGCAGTTTCCTAACAGGGATAAGACAGCCCCAGCATTTT. Its protein product is CASSFLTGIRQPQHF.

This clonotype was counted ten times or more. J is TRBJ1-2 and V is TRBV5-4, with D uncertain. Germline V gene data show CDR1 as SGHNT and CDR2 as YYREEE (reference sequence). V was trimmed by 0 bases and J by 5 bases, leaving 8 bases between them. The CDR3 runs to 13 residues. The CDR3 DNA reads as TGTGCCAGCAGCTTGGACAGACGGTATGGCTACACCTTC. This gives the protein CASSLDRRYGYTF. The whole variable domain, filled in from reference TRBV5-4 and TRBJ1-2, reads ETGVTQSPTHLIKTRGQQVTLRCSSQSGHNTVSWYQQALGQGPQFIFQYYREEENGRGNFPPRFSGLQFPNYSSELNVNALELDDSALYLCASSLDRRYGYTFGSGTRLTVV.

This clonotype showed up just a few times. The gene calls are TRBV3-1 and TRBJ2-7, with D possibly TRBD1 on 6 matching bases. CDR1 is LGHDT, CDR2 YNNKEL, per germline (reference sequence). Deletions cut 2 bases from V and 1 base from J, with 6 bases between. The CDR3 loop spans 13 amino acids. The CDR3 DNA is TGTGCCAGCAGCCAAAGGGGGTCCTACGAGCAGTACTTC. Protein: CASSQRGSYEQYF.

A remark on this clonotype: Given a much more abundant clone one base away, this may be a read error. The CDR3 bases are TGTGCCAGCAGTTTATACGGAGGCACAGATACGCAGTGTTTT. This encodes CASSLYGGTDTQCF. The rearrangement joins TRBV6-5 to TRBJ2-3; weak D call: TRBD2 (5 bases). The CDR3 totals 14 residues. From germline, CDR1 is MNHEY and CDR2 SVGAGI.